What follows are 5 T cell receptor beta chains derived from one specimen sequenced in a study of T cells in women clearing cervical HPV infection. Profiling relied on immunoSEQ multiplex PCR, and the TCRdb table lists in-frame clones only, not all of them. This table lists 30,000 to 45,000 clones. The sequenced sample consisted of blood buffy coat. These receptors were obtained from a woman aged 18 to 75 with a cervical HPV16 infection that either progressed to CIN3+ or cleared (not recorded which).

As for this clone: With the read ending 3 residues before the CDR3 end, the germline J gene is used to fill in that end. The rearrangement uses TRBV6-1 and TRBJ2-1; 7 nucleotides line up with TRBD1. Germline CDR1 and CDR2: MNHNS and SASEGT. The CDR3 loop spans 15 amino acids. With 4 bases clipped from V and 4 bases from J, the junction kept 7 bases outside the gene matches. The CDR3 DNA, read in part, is TGTGCCAGCAGTGGCCCCGGGACAGTTTACAATGAG. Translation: CASSGPGTVYNE. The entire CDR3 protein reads CASSGPGTVYNEQFF.

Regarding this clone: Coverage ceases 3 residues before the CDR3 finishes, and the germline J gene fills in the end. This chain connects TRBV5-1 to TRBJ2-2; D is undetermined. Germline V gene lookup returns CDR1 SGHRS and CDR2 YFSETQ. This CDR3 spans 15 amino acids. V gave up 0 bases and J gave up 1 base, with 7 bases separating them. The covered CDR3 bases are TGCGCCAGCAGCTTGGCTCTCAGGAACACCGGGGAG. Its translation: CASSLALRNTGE. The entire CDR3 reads CASSLALRNTGELFF.

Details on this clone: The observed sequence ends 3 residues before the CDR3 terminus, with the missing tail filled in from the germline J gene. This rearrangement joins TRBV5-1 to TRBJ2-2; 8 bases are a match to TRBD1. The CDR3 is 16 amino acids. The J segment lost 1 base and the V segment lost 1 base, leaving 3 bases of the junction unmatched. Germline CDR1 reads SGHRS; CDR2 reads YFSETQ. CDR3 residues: CASSLLGQGNTGELFF. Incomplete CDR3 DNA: TGCGCCAGCAGCTTGCTAGGACAGGGGAACACCGGGGAG.

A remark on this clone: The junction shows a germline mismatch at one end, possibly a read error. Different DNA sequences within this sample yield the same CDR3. This CDR3 reads CASGSGNPWGNTIYF. The CDR3 bases that were read are TGTGCCAGCGGTTCAGGGAATCCTTGGGGAAACACA. V and J are TRBV7-2 and TRBJ1-3, with D perhaps matching TRBD1 (5 bases). The read ends 3 residues early relative to the CDR3; the germline J gene fills the gap. The CDR3 has 15 amino acids. Looked up from germline, CDR1 is SGHTA and CDR2 is FQGNSA.

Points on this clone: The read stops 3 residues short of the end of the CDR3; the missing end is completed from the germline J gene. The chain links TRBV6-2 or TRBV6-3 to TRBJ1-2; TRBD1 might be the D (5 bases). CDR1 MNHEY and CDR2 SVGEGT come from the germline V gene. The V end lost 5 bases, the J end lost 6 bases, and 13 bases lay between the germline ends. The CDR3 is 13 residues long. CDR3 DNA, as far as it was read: TGTGCCAGCAGTCGCCACTTCAGGGATGGC. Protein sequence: CASSRHFRDG. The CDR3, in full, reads CASSRHFRDGYTF.